The 3 T cell receptor beta chains below were found in one sample sequenced in a study of control samples from healthy donors and cancer patients. Sequencing used immunoSEQ multiplex PCR; TCRdb keeps in-frame clones, though not all of them. The sample contains 100,000 or so clones, more than 85% of which appear only once. Source material: blood. The receptors come from a young man in good health.

The chain's CDR3 is CASSQAVAGEQFF. The CDR3 bases are TGCGCCAGCAGCCAAGCCGTCGCGGGTGAGCAGTTCTTC. V is TRBV4-3 and J is TRBJ2-1; D possibly corresponds to TRBD2 (5 bases). The CDR3 totals 13 residues. Deletions cut 1 base from V and 9 bases from J, with 10 bases between. Germline CDR1 LGHNA, CDR2 YSLEER.

This clone was found once. This chain uses TRBV14 with TRBJ2-7, with 8 bases matching TRBD2. Looked up from germline, CDR1 is SGHDN and CDR2 is FVKESK. The V segment lost 1 base and the J segment 6 bases; nucleotides outside the gene matches: 11. This CDR3 spans 16 amino acids. CDR3 loop: CASSQGLPGLGSEQYV. For the CDR3, the DNA is TGTGCCAGCAGCCAAGGATTACCGGGACTAGGAAGCGAGCAGTACGTC.

The J gene is TRBJ1-2, the V gene TRBV9, with a weak D call TRBD1 (5 bases). The CDR3 contains 13 residues. Trimming took off 2 bases at V and 7 bases at J, with 12 bases between the two ends. The germline CDR1 and CDR2 sequences are SGDLS and YYNGEE. The CDR3 protein is CASSVGGTGGYTF. CDR3 coding DNA: TGTGCCAGCAGCGTTGGAGGGACGGGTGGCTACACCTTC. Supplemented by reference TRBV9 and TRBJ1-2, the full variable domain reads DSGVTQTPKHLITATGQRVTLRCSPRSGDLSVYWYQQSLDQGLQFLIQYYNGEERAKGNILERFSAQQFPDLHSELNLSSLELGDSALYFCASSVGGTGGYTFGSGTRLTVV.